This T cell receptor (beta chain) derives from a study of control samples from healthy donors and cancer patients. TCRdb's table, derived via immunoSEQ multiplex PCR, lists solely in-frame clones and lacks some. The table records about 79,000 clones, 93% of them present only once. The V gene lost 0 bases and the J gene lost 4 bases, with 10 bases spanning the gap. In germline, CDR1 is SGHRS, CDR2 YFSETQ. This CDR3 has 14 amino acids. The sample holds one count of this clone. Other DNA sequences in this sample translate to the same CDR3. The receptor was derived from a woman between 40 and 55 years old with lung cancer. The sequencing sample was made of PBMCs. The rearrangement joins TRBV5-1 to TRBJ2-5, with a possible D match to TRBD1 (8 bases). CDR3 in amino acids: CASSLDRGGETQYF. The DNA for the CDR3 is TGCGCCAGCAGCTTGGACAGGGGGGGAGAGACCCAGTACTTC.